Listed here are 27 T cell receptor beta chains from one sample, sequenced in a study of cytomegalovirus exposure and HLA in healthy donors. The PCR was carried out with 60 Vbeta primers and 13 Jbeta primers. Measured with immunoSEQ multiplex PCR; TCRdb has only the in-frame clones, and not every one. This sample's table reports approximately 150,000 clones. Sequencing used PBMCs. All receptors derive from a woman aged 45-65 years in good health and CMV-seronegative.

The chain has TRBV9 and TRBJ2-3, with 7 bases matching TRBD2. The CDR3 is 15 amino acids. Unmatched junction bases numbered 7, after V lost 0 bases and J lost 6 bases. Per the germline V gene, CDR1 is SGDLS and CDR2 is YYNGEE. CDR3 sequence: CASSVGWEGVDTQYF. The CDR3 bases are TGTGCCAGCAGCGTAGGGTGGGAGGGAGTGGATACGCAGTATTTT.

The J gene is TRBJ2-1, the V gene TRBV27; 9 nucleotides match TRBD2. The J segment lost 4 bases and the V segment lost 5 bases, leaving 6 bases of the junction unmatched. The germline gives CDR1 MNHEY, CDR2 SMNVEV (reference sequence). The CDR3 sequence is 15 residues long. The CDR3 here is CASSPLAGNYNEQFF. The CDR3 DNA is TGTGCCAGCAGTCCCCTAGCGGGGAATTACAATGAGCAGTTCTTC.

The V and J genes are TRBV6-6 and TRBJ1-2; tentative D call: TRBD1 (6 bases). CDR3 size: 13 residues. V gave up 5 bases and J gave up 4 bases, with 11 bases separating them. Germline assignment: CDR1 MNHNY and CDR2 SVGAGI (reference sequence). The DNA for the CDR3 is TGTGCCAGCAGTAGACAGGCCGTCTATGGCTACACCTTC. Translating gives CASSRQAVYGYTF.

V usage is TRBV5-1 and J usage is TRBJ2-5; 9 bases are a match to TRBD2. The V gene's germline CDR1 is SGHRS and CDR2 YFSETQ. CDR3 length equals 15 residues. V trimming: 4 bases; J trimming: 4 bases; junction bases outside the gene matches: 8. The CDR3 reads CASSGAGTSRETQYF. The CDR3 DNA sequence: TGCGCCAGCAGCGGGGCCGGGACTAGCAGAGAGACCCAGTACTTC.

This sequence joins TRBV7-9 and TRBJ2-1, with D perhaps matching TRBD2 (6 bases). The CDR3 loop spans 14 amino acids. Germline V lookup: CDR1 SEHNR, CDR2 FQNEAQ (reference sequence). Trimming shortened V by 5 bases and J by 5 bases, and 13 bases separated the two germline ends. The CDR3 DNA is TGTGCCAGCAGCGCCCGGAGGGGTGACAATGAGCAGTTCTTC. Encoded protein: CASSARRGDNEQFF.

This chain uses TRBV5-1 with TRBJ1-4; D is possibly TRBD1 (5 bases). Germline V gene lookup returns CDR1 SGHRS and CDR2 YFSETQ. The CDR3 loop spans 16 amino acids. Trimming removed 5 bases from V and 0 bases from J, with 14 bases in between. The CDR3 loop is CASSSGILSTNEKLFF. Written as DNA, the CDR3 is TGCGCCAGCAGTTCAGGGATTCTCTCAACTAATGAAAAACTGTTTTTT.

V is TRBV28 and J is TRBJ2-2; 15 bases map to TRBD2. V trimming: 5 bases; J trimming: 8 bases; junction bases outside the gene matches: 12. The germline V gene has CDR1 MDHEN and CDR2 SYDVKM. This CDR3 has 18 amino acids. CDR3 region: CASSPPGLAGGIRGELFF. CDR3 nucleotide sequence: TGTGCCAGCAGTCCTCCGGGACTAGCGGGAGGAATTAGGGGGGAGCTGTTTTTT.

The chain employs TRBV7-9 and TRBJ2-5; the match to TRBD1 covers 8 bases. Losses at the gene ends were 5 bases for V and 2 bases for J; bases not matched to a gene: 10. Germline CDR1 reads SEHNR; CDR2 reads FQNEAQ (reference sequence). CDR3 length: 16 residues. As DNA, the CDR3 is TGTGCCAGCAGCCCCGGGAACAGGGGGTATCAAGAGACCCAGTACTTC. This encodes CASSPGNRGYQETQYF.

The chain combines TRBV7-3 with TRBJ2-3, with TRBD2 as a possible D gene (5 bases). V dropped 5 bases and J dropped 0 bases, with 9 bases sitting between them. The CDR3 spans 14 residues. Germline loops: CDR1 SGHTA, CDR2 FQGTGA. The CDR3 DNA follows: TGTGCCAGCAGCCCCGGGGTAAGCACAGATACGCAGTATTTT. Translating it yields CASSPGVSTDTQYF.

This chain's CDR3 is CASSPNFVYEQYF. DNA for the CDR3: TGTGCCAGCAGTCCGAACTTTGTCTACGAGCAGTACTTC. The rearrangement uses TRBV27 and TRBJ2-7, with D hard to call. Germline V lookup: CDR1 MNHEY, CDR2 SMNVEV (reference sequence). This CDR3 comprises 13 residues. V lost 5 bases to trimming and J lost 3 bases, with 11 bases between them.

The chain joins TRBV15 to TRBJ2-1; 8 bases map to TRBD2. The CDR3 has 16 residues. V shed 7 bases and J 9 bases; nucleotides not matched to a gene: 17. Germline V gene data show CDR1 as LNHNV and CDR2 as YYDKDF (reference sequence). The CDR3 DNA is TGTGCCACCACCCCGGGGGGGACCCGCTTTCAATCTGAGCAGTTCTTC. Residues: CATTPGGTRFQSEQFF.

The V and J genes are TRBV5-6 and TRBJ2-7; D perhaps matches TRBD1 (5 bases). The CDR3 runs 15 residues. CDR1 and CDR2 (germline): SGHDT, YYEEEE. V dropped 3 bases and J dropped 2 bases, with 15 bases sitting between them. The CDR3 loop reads CASSSLTTVTYEQYF. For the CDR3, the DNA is TGTGCCAGCAGCTCTCTAACGACAGTCACCTACGAGCAGTACTTC.

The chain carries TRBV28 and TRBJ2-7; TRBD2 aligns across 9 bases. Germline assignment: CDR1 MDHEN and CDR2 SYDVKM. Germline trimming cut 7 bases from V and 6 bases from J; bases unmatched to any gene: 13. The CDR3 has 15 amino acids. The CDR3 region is CASTTLAGRGSEQYF. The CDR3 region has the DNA TGTGCCAGCACCACCCTAGCGGGGAGGGGTTCCGAGCAGTACTTC. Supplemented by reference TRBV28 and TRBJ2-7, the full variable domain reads DVKVTQSSRYLVKRTGEKVFLECVQDMDHENMFWYRQDPGLGLRLIYFSYDVKMKEKGDIPEGYSVSREKKERFSLILESASTNQTSMYLCASTTLAGRGSEQYFGPGTRLTVT.

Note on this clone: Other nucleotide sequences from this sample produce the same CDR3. DNA of the CDR3: TGTGCCAGCAGCCTGCAGGGGGCCGATGGCTACACCTTC. It specifies CASSLQGADGYTF. The V and J genes are TRBV7-3 and TRBJ1-2; 8 nucleotides align to TRBD1. Trimming cost V 5 bases and J 6 bases; bases outside gene matches: 5. The CDR3 runs 13 residues. The germline CDR1 and CDR2 sequences are SGHTA and FQGTGA.

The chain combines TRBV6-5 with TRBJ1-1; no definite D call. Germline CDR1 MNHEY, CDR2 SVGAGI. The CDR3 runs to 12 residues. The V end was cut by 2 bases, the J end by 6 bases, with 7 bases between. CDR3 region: CASSYPSAEAFF. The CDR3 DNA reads TGTGCCAGCAGTTACCCGTCTGCTGAAGCTTTCTTT.

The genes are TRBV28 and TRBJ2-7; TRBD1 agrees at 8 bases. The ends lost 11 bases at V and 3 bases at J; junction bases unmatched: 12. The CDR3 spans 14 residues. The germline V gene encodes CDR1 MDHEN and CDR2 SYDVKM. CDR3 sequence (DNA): TGTGCCGGCTCCGACGGACAGGGATTCTACGAGCAGTACTTC. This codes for CAGSDGQGFYEQYF.

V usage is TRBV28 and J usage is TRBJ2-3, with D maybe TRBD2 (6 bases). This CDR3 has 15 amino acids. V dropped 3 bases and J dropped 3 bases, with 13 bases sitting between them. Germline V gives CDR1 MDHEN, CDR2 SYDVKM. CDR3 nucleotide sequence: TGTGCCAGCAGTTTTCTCCGGGAGTCTACAGATACGCAGTATTTT. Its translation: CASSFLRESTDTQYF.

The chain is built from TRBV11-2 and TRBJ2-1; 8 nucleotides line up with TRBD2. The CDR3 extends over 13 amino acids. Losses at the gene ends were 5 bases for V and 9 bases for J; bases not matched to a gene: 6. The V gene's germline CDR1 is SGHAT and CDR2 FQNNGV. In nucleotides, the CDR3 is TGTGCCAGCAGCGCCTCGGGGGGGCCTGAGCAGTTCTTC. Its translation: CASSASGGPEQFF.

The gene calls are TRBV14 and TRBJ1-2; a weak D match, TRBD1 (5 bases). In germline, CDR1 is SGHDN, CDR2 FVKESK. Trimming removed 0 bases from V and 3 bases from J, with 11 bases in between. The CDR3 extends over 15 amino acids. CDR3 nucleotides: TGTGCCAGCAGCCAAGATTCGGGGGGGTACTATGGCTACACCTTC. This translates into CASSQDSGGYYGYTF.

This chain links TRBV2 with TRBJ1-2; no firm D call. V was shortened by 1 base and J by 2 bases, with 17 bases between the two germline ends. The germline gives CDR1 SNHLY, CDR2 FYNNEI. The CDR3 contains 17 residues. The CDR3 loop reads CASSEGLSRWANYGYTF. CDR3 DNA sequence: TGTGCCAGCAGTGAAGGTTTAAGCCGGTGGGCCAACTATGGCTACACCTTC.

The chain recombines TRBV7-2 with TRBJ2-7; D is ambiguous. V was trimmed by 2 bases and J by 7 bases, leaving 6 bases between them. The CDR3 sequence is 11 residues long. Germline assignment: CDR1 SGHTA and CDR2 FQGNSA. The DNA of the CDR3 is TGTGCCAGCAGCTTATACGAGGAGCAGTACTTC. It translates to CASSLYEEQYF.

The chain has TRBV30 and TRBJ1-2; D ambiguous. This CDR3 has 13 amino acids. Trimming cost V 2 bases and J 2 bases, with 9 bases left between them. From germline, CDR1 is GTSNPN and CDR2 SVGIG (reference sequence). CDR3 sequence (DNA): TGTGCCTGGAGTCGTAGCAGAAACTATGGCTACACCTTC. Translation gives CAWSRSRNYGYTF. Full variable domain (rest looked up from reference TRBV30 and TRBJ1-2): SQTIHQWPATLVQPVGSPLSLECTVEGTSNPNLYWYRQAAGRGLQLLFYSVGIGQISSEVPQNLSASRPQDRQFILSSKKLLLSDSGFYLCAWSRSRNYGYTFGSGTRLTVV.

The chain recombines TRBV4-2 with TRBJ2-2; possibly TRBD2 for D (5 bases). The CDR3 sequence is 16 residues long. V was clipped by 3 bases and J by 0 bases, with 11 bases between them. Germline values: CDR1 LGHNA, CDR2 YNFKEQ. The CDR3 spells CASSQGAEANTGELFF. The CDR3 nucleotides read TGTGCCAGCAGCCAGGGAGCGGAAGCGAACACCGGGGAGCTGTTTTTT.

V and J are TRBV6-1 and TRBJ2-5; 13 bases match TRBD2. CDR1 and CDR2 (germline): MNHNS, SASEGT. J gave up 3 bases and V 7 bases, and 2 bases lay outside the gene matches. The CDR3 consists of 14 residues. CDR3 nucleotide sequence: TGTGCCAGCACAGGACTAGCGGGGGAAGAGACCCAGTACTTC. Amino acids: CASTGLAGEETQYF.

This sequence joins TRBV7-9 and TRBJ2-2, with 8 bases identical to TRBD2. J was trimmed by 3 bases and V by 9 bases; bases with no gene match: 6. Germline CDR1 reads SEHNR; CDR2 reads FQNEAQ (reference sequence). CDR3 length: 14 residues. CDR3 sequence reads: CASTTSGYTGELFF. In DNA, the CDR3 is TGTGCCAGTACTACTAGCGGATACACCGGGGAGCTGTTTTTT.

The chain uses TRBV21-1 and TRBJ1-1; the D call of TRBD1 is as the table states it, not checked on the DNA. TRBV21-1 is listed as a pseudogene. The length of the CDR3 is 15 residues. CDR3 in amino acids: CASSKGTAGGTEAFF. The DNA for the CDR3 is TGTGCCAGCAGCAAAGGTACGGCAGGGGGCACTGAAGCTTTCTTT.

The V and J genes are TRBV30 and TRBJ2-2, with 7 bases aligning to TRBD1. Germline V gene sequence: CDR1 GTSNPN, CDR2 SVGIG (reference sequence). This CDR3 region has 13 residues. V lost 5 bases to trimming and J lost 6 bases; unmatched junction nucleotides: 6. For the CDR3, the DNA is TGTGCCTGGGCCCACGGGACAGCCGGGGAGCTGTTTTTT. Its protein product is CAWAHGTAGELFF.